These 24 T cell receptor beta chains were sequenced from one sample in a study of T cells after posttransplantation cyclophosphamide. Assay: immunoSEQ multiplex PCR; the TCRdb copy retains only in-frame clones and omits some. The table has almost 10,000 clones, about 90% seen once. Methotrexate plus calcineurin inhibitor accompanied controls' myeloablative marrow transplants; sampling was 1 year later. The material was PBMCs, obtained around 440 days after allogeneic stem cell transplant with calcineurin inhibitor and methotrexate. These receptors were obtained from a male patient between 45 and 59 years old who received an allogeneic stem cell transplant from an unrelated donor, was CMV-positive, and had chronic GVHD only. Some T cells may possibly be graft donor cells.

This clone was observed a single time. The V and J genes are TRBV5-1 and TRBJ2-7, with D perhaps matching TRBD1 (5 bases). The CDR3 has 14 residues. CDR1 and CDR2 from the germline V gene are SGHRS and YFSETQ. V was cut by 0 bases and J by 3 bases, with 10 bases left in between. The CDR3 loop reads CASSLVGQSYEQYF. The CDR3 DNA is TGCGCCAGCAGCTTGGTAGGACAAAGCTACGAGCAGTACTTC.

The genes are TRBV27 and TRBJ2-3, with D tentatively TRBD2 (6 bases). The CDR3 spans 13 residues. Germline V gene lookup returns CDR1 MNHEY and CDR2 SMNVEV (reference sequence). V lost 10 bases and J 0 bases, leaving 11 bases between the germline ends. CDR3 amino acids: CATMEGSTDTQYF. The CDR3 coding sequence is TGTGCCACCATGGAGGGAAGCACAGATACGCAGTATTTT.

V is TRBV27 and J is TRBJ2-1; 7 nucleotides agree with TRBD1. This CDR3 spans 13 amino acids. CDR1 and CDR2 from the germline V gene are MNHEY and SMNVEV (reference sequence). The V and J ends lost 5 bases and 8 bases, in that order; junction bases with no gene match: 6. For the CDR3, the DNA is TGTGCCAGCAGTCAGACAGGGAGCGATGAGCAGTTCTTC. Translated, it gives CASSQTGSDEQFF.

The chain carries TRBV11-2 and TRBJ1-1; weak D call: TRBD1 (6 bases). CDR1 and CDR2 from the germline V gene are SGHAT and FQNNGV. Trimming removed 4 bases from V and 4 bases from J, with 10 bases in between. This CDR3 is built from 13 residues. CDR3 sequence reads: CASSWGGLTEAFF. The CDR3 DNA reads TGTGCCAGCAGCTGGGGGGGGCTCACTGAAGCTTTCTTT.

The rearrangement joins TRBV15 to TRBJ1-4; the D is unclear. This CDR3 contains 16 residues. Trimming left V 0 bases short and J 0 bases short, with 8 bases between. Germline V gives CDR1 LNHNV, CDR2 YYDKDF (reference sequence). CDR3 protein: CATSREVGATNEKLFF. CDR3 nucleotides: TGTGCCACCAGCAGAGAGGTCGGGGCAACTAATGAAAAACTGTTTTTT.

CDR3 residues: CASSSTGVPNEQYF. CDR3 nucleotide sequence: TGTGCCAGCAGCTCGACAGGGGTCCCCAACGAGCAGTACTTC. The chain carries TRBV7-8 and TRBJ2-7, with TRBD1 matching over 8 bases. V shed 4 bases, J shed 5 bases, and the junction held 7 bases outside the gene matches. This CDR3 has 14 amino acids. From germline, CDR1 is SGHVS and CDR2 FQNEAQ. The full variable domain, with the rest looked up from reference TRBV7-8 and TRBJ2-7, is GAGVSQSPRYKVAKRGQDVALRCDPISGHVSLFWYQQALGQGPEFLTYFQNEAQLDKSGLPSDRFFAERPEGSVSTLKIQRTQQEDSAVYLCASSSTGVPNEQYFGPGTRLTVT.

The chain has TRBV5-4 and TRBJ1-2, with 8 bases identical to TRBD1. This CDR3 comprises 13 residues. Germline V gene sequence: CDR1 SGHNT, CDR2 YYREEE (reference sequence). The trim removed 4 bases at V and 5 bases at J, leaving 4 bases unmatched. The chain's CDR3 is CASSLGQEYGYTF. In nucleotides, the CDR3 is TGTGCCAGCAGCCTGGGACAGGAGTATGGCTACACCTTC.

This clone was counted a single time. The chain is built from TRBV25-1 and TRBJ1-1, with TRBD1 matching over 12 bases. J was trimmed by 2 bases and V by 8 bases; bases with no gene match: 9. The CDR3 spans 16 residues. Per the germline V gene, CDR1 is MGHDK and CDR2 is SYGVNS. The CDR3 bases are TGTGCCAGCCCCAAGGGACAGGGGGCCATTAACACTGAAGCTTTCTTT. Its translation is CASPKGQGAINTEAFF.

This sequence joins TRBV11-2 and TRBJ2-3, with TRBD2 identical over 8 bases. Germline CDR1 and CDR2: SGHAT and FQNNGV. The CDR3 spans 12 residues. The ends lost 1 base at V and 10 bases at J; junction bases unmatched: 1. The CDR3 reads CASSLGLAPQYF. The CDR3 nucleotides read TGTGCCAGCAGCTTAGGACTAGCGCCGCAGTATTTT.

This clone has more than one count but fewer than ten. The chain joins TRBV28 to TRBJ2-2, with D maybe TRBD2 (5 bases). The CDR3 length is 13 residues. CDR1 and CDR2 from the germline V gene are MDHEN and SYDVKM. Trimming shortened V by 6 bases and J by 7 bases, and 12 bases separated the two germline ends. The CDR3 sequence: CASRLANSGELFF. The CDR3 region has the DNA TGTGCCAGCAGATTAGCGAATAGCGGGGAGCTGTTTTTT.

In DNA, the CDR3 is TGTGCCAGCAGCCAAGGACAGGGGGCAAGTGGCTACACCTTC. This encodes CASSQGQGASGYTF. This chain connects TRBV9 to TRBJ1-2, with 11 positions matching TRBD1. The V gene end was trimmed by 4 bases and the J gene end by 7 bases; junction bases not matched to a gene: 6. The germline CDR1 and CDR2 sequences are SGDLS and YYNGEE. The CDR3 spans 14 residues.

The chain recombines TRBV6-1 with TRBJ2-1; the match to TRBD2 covers 10 bases. V shed 8 bases, J shed 4 bases, and the junction held 5 bases outside the gene matches. The CDR3 has 14 amino acids. The germline gives CDR1 MNHNS, CDR2 SASEGT. The CDR3 sequence is CASGGTSAYNEQFF. CDR3 nucleotide sequence: TGTGCCAGCGGAGGGACTAGCGCTTACAATGAGCAGTTCTTC.

The chain joins TRBV4-3 to TRBJ2-7, with 11 bases identical to TRBD2. With 3 bases clipped from V and 4 bases from J, the junction kept 5 bases outside the gene matches. CDR1 and CDR2 from the germline V gene are LGHNA and YSLEER. This CDR3 region has 15 residues. The CDR3 sequence: CASSHTSGSLYEQYF. The CDR3 bases are TGCGCCAGCAGCCACACTAGCGGGAGCTTGTACGAGCAGTACTTC.

V gene TRBV18 combines with J gene TRBJ2-1, with 7 bases matching TRBD2. Looked up from germline, CDR1 is KGHSH and CDR2 is LQKENI. J was trimmed by 4 bases and V by 3 bases; bases with no gene match: 3. The CDR3 totals 14 residues. The CDR3 sequence is CASSPPSGYNEQFF. The CDR3 DNA reads TGTGCCAGCTCACCGCCTAGCGGTTACAATGAGCAGTTCTTC.

This rearrangement joins TRBV6-5 to TRBJ2-1; 14 bases line up with TRBD2. Germline lookup yields CDR1 MNHEY and CDR2 SVGAGI. The trim removed 2 bases at V and 7 bases at J, leaving 1 base unmatched. The CDR3 spans 15 residues. The CDR3 region is CASSYGTSGSNEQFF. CDR3 DNA sequence: TGTGCCAGCAGTTACGGGACTAGCGGGAGTAATGAGCAGTTCTTC.

The chain joins TRBV5-1 to TRBJ2-3, with 11 bases that match TRBD2. Germline assignment: CDR1 SGHRS and CDR2 YFSETQ. V trimming: 4 bases; J trimming: 3 bases; junction bases outside the gene matches: 4. CDR3 length: 15 amino acids. The CDR3 loop reads CASSVGLAETDTQYF. The DNA of the CDR3 is TGCGCCAGCAGCGTGGGACTAGCGGAGACAGATACGCAGTATTTT.

This chain joins TRBV4-3 and TRBJ2-2, with TRBD2 matching over 13 bases. The CDR3 is 18 amino acids. Germline V lookup: CDR1 LGHNA, CDR2 YSLEER. Trimming removed 4 bases from V and 6 bases from J; junction bases left unmatched: 11. The CDR3 sequence is CASSRELAGGPSAGELFF. CDR3 in DNA: TGCGCCAGCAGCCGGGAACTAGCGGGAGGGCCATCAGCCGGGGAGCTGTTTTTT.

V and J are TRBV5-1 and TRBJ2-1; 13 positions match TRBD2. The trim removed 3 bases at V and 7 bases at J, leaving 7 bases unmatched. The CDR3 contains 16 residues. Germline V gene data show CDR1 as SGHRS and CDR2 as YFSETQ. CDR3 sequence (DNA): TGCGCCAGCAGCTCGGGACTAGCGGGATGGGAGAATGAGCAGTTCTTC. It translates to CASSSGLAGWENEQFF.

This clone was seen only once. CDR3 in DNA: TGTGCCAGCAGAGCTGGCGGCCTAGCGGTTACAGATACGCAGTATTTT. Protein: CASRAGGLAVTDTQYF. V and J are TRBV27 and TRBJ2-3, with 7 bases matching TRBD2. CDR1 and CDR2 from the germline V gene are MNHEY and SMNVEV (reference sequence). The CDR3 contains 16 residues. With V trimmed by 6 bases and J by 3 bases, 12 bases remained unmatched.

The chain couples TRBV19 to TRBJ2-1; TRBD2 agrees at 8 bases. The CDR3 has 17 amino acids. Per the germline V gene, CDR1 is LNHDA and CDR2 is SQIVND (reference sequence). J was trimmed by 10 bases and V by 0 bases; bases with no gene match: 14. The CDR3 region has the DNA TGTGCCAGTAGTATAGATCGGGAAGCGGGAGTCGGTTTAGAGCAGTTCTTC. Its protein product is CASSIDREAGVGLEQFF.

J is TRBJ2-3 and V is TRBV9, with a tentative D call TRBD2 (6 bases). CDR3 size: 12 residues. Germline CDR1 is SGDLS and CDR2 is YYNGEE. The V end was cut by 4 bases, the J end by 8 bases, with 11 bases between. The CDR3 sequence: CASSQVRGTQYF. The CDR3 coding sequence is TGTGCCAGCAGCCAAGTGCGGGGTACGCAGTATTTT.

This clone was found a few times. This chain links TRBV7-2 with TRBJ1-2; 9 bases align to TRBD1. Germline values: CDR1 SGHTA, CDR2 FQGNSA. The CDR3 length is 17 residues. The V and J ends lost 4 bases and 9 bases, in that order; junction bases with no gene match: 18. CDR3 DNA: TGTGCCAGCAGCTCCAACAGGGGGCCAACTTCGTCTATGAGCTACACCTTC. This encodes CASSSNRGPTSSMSYTF.

This chain links TRBV13 with TRBJ1-1; D is possibly TRBD1 (5 bases). Trimming took off 5 bases at V and 0 bases at J, with 10 bases between the two ends. The CDR3 is 14 amino acids. Germline-derived CDR1 and CDR2 are PRHDT and FYEKMQ (reference sequence). CDR3 nucleotide sequence: TGTGCCAGCAGCGACGGGGGTTTGAACACTGAAGCTTTCTTT. Its protein is CASSDGGLNTEAFF.

This rearrangement joins TRBV5-1 to TRBJ2-3, with 9 bases fitting TRBD2. The V gene end was trimmed by 5 bases and the J gene end by 4 bases; junction bases not matched to a gene: 11. The CDR3 has 16 residues. The V gene's germline CDR1 is SGHRS and CDR2 YFSETQ. In nucleotides, the CDR3 is TGCGCCAGCAGATTGAACCGGGGACTAGCCGCAGATACGCAGTATTTT. Its translation is CASRLNRGLAADTQYF. The full variable domain, in which reference TRBV5-1 and TRBJ2-3 provide the parts outside the CDR3, is KAGVTQTPRYLIKTRGQQVTLSCSPISGHRSVSWYQQTPGQGLQFLFEYFSETQRNKGNFPGRFSGRQFSNSRSEMNVSTLELGDSALYLCASRLNRGLAADTQYFGPGTRLTVL.